Listed below are T cell receptor beta chains from one sample, sequenced in a study of response to subunit inactivated influenza vaccine. TCRdb re-derived calls from the RT-PCR reads in MiXCR, one entry per CDR3 protein. The table records roughly 180,000 distinct CDR3 sequences, approximately 8.7% of them present only once. Source: non-naive T cells sorted from PBMCs, taken on the day of vaccination. These receptors were collected from a man in his fifties who received an inactivated influenza vaccine. Both conserved end residues are part of each CDR3. Fields, in order: J gene, D gene, V gene, clone size, CDR3 protein, CDR3 DNA. A D gene is named only where the DNA matches it firmly. Only some rows state a clone size, as once, few, many or a class for expanded clones.

j_gene: TRBJ1-4; d_gene: -; v_gene: TRBV12-3/TRBV12-4; abundance: few; CDR3aa: CASSRSGGQVEKLFF; CDR3nt: TGTGCCAGCAGCCGTAGCGGGGGGCAGGTTGAAAAACTGTTTTTT
j_gene: TRBJ2-3; d_gene: TRBD2; v_gene: TRBV5-1; abundance: many; CDR3aa: CASSFGLAGRFTDTQYF; CDR3nt: TGCGCCAGCAGCTTTGGACTAGCGGGGAGATTCACAGATACGCAGTATTTT
j_gene: TRBJ1-4; d_gene: TRBD1; v_gene: TRBV7-9; abundance: many; CDR3aa: CASSLGQGTEKLFF; CDR3nt: TGTGCCAGCAGCTTAGGACAGGGGACTGAAAAACTGTTTTTT
j_gene: TRBJ2-2; d_gene: -; v_gene: TRBV7-9; abundance: few; CDR3aa: CASSLNRVGTGELFF; CDR3nt: TGTGCCAGCAGCTTAAACAGGGTTGGGACCGGGGAGCTGTTTTTT
j_gene: TRBJ2-1; d_gene: -; v_gene: TRBV7-9; abundance: few; CDR3aa: CASSVAGTHFRNEQFF; CDR3nt: TGTGCCAGCAGTGTGGCCGGGACACACTTCAGGAATGAGCAGTTCTTC
j_gene: TRBJ1-1; d_gene: -; v_gene: TRBV30; abundance: few; CDR3aa: CAWSVQGNTEAFF; CDR3nt: TGTGCCTGGAGTGTACAAGGTAACACTGAAGCTTTCTTT
j_gene: TRBJ2-1; d_gene: TRBD2; v_gene: TRBV28; abundance: -; CDR3aa: CASSITSGGGNEQFF; CDR3nt: TGTGCCAGCAGTATTACTAGCGGGGGGGGCAATGAGCAGTTCTTC
j_gene: TRBJ2-5; d_gene: -; v_gene: TRBV5-6; abundance: many; CDR3aa: CASSRNQETQYF; CDR3nt: TGTGCCAGCAGCCGCAACCAAGAGACCCAGTACTTC
j_gene: TRBJ1-6; d_gene: -; v_gene: TRBV4-3; abundance: -; CDR3aa: CASSARIGTENSPLHF; CDR3nt: TGCGCCAGCAGCGCACGGATTGGGACGGAAAATTCACCCCTCCACTTT
j_gene: TRBJ2-2; d_gene: -; v_gene: TRBV4-1; abundance: few; CDR3aa: CASSQVFRQPNTGELFF; CDR3nt: TGCGCCAGCAGCCAAGTCTTCAGACAGCCGAACACCGGGGAGCTGTTTTTT
j_gene: TRBJ2-1; d_gene: TRBD1; v_gene: TRBV27; abundance: -; CDR3aa: CASSRTGGREQFF; CDR3nt: TGTGCCAGCAGTCGAACAGGGGGCCGAGAGCAGTTCTTC
j_gene: TRBJ2-7; d_gene: TRBD1; v_gene: TRBV6-2/TRBV6-3; abundance: many; CDR3aa: CASSVGQLLYEQYF; CDR3nt: TGTGCCAGCAGTGTGGGACAGTTACTCTACGAGCAGTACTTC
j_gene: TRBJ2-1; d_gene: -; v_gene: TRBV6-1; abundance: few; CDR3aa: CASRTGTSTGPYNEQFF; CDR3nt: TGTGCCAGCAGAACCGGGACTTCTACTGGGCCCTACAATGAGCAGTTCTTC
j_gene: TRBJ2-1; d_gene: -; v_gene: TRBV7-2; abundance: few; CDR3aa: CASSLGVAYWAYNEQFF; CDR3nt: TGTGCCAGCAGCTTAGGGGTTGCATACTGGGCTTACAATGAGCAGTTCTTC
j_gene: TRBJ2-1; d_gene: TRBD2; v_gene: TRBV20-1; abundance: -; CDR3aa: CSATSQGLAGDEQFF; CDR3nt: TGCAGTGCTACTTCCCAGGGACTAGCGGGAGATGAGCAGTTCTTC
j_gene: TRBJ2-3; d_gene: -; v_gene: TRBV5-1; abundance: many; CDR3aa: CASSTGLETDTQYF; CDR3nt: TGCGCCAGCAGCACAGGGTTGGAGACAGATACGCAGTATTTT
j_gene: TRBJ2-2; d_gene: TRBD2; v_gene: TRBV15; abundance: -; CDR3aa: CATSRERGFNTGELFF; CDR3nt: TGTGCCACCAGCAGGGAGCGGGGGTTCAACACCGGGGAGCTGTTTTTT
j_gene: TRBJ2-3; d_gene: -; v_gene: TRBV20-1; abundance: few; CDR3aa: CSARDMGYGRDTQYF; CDR3nt: TGCAGTGCTAGAGATATGGGTTACGGAAGGGATACGCAGTATTTT
j_gene: TRBJ2-7; d_gene: -; v_gene: TRBV3-1; abundance: many; CDR3aa: CASSQDRGQSSYEQYF; CDR3nt: TGTGCCAGCAGCCAAGATCGGGGCCAGAGCTCCTACGAGCAGTACTTC
j_gene: TRBJ1-1; d_gene: TRBD1; v_gene: TRBV3-1; abundance: few; CDR3aa: CASSQAGTGILGSEAFF; CDR3nt: TGTGCCAGCAGCCAAGCCGGGACAGGGATCCTGGGTTCTGAAGCTTTCTTT
j_gene: TRBJ2-5; d_gene: TRBD2; v_gene: TRBV6-1; abundance: -; CDR3aa: CASSKTSGWETQYF; CDR3nt: TGTGCCAGCAGTAAAACTAGCGGATGGGAGACCCAGTACTTC
j_gene: TRBJ2-2; d_gene: -; v_gene: TRBV7-8; abundance: -; CDR3aa: CASSLGGHGTGELFF; CDR3nt: TGTGCCAGCAGCTTAGGGGGGCATGGCACCGGGGAGCTGTTTTTT
j_gene: TRBJ2-5; d_gene: -; v_gene: TRBV7-2; abundance: many; CDR3aa: CASSLERETQYF; CDR3nt: TGTGCCAGCAGCTTAGAGCGTGAGACCCAGTACTTC
j_gene: TRBJ2-5; d_gene: -; v_gene: TRBV4-2; abundance: many; CDR3aa: CASSRTASMGAGETQYF; CDR3nt: TGTGCCAGCAGCCGAACTGCTTCGATGGGGGCGGGAGAGACCCAGTACTTC
j_gene: TRBJ2-2; d_gene: -; v_gene: TRBV10-3; abundance: many; CDR3aa: CAISGGTGELFF; CDR3nt: TGTGCCATCAGTGGGGGCACCGGGGAGCTGTTTTTT
j_gene: TRBJ2-7; d_gene: TRBD1; v_gene: TRBV20-1; abundance: many; CDR3aa: CSASSGQGIYEQYF; CDR3nt: TGCAGTGCTAGCTCGGGACAGGGTATTTACGAGCAGTACTTC
j_gene: TRBJ1-1; d_gene: -; v_gene: TRBV3-1; abundance: -; CDR3aa: CASTANTMNTEAFF; CDR3nt: TGTGCCAGCACAGCCAATACGATGAACACTGAAGCTTTCTTT
j_gene: TRBJ1-4; d_gene: -; v_gene: TRBV5-1; abundance: -; CDR3aa: CASSLGRVGYEKLFF; CDR3nt: TGCGCCAGCAGCTTGGGACGGGTGGGATATGAAAAACTGTTTTTT
j_gene: TRBJ1-5; d_gene: -; v_gene: TRBV25-1; abundance: few; CDR3aa: CASSDSHNQPQHF; CDR3nt: TGTGCCAGCAGTGATTCCCACAATCAGCCCCAGCATTTT
j_gene: TRBJ2-1; d_gene: TRBD1; v_gene: TRBV5-1; abundance: many; CDR3aa: CASRPGQYNEQFF; CDR3nt: TGCGCCAGCAGACCGGGACAGTACAATGAGCAGTTCTTC
j_gene: TRBJ1-2; d_gene: -; v_gene: TRBV5-6; abundance: few; CDR3aa: CASSPPTVYGYTF; CDR3nt: TGTGCCAGCAGCCCCCCCACAGTGTATGGCTACACCTTC
j_gene: TRBJ2-7; d_gene: -; v_gene: TRBV5-1; abundance: many; CDR3aa: CASSQPGVEQYF; CDR3nt: TGCGCCAGCAGCCAGCCAGGGGTCGAGCAGTACTTC
j_gene: TRBJ1-1; d_gene: -; v_gene: TRBV4-1; abundance: many; CDR3aa: CASSQERGVRTEAFF; CDR3nt: TGCGCCAGCAGCCAAGAGAGGGGGGTGAGGACTGAAGCTTTCTTT
j_gene: TRBJ2-5; d_gene: TRBD1; v_gene: TRBV12-3/TRBV12-4; abundance: many; CDR3aa: CASRRGTEETQYF; CDR3nt: TGTGCCAGCAGACGAGGGACAGAAGAGACCCAGTACTTC
j_gene: TRBJ1-2; d_gene: -; v_gene: TRBV12-3/TRBV12-4; abundance: few; CDR3aa: CASSLYRNGYTF; CDR3nt: TGTGCCAGCAGTTTATACCGGAATGGCTACACCTTC
j_gene: TRBJ2-3; d_gene: TRBD2; v_gene: TRBV29-1; abundance: many; CDR3aa: CSTSGTSTLSTQYF; CDR3nt: TGCAGCACCTCCGGGACTAGTACCCTTTCTACGCAGTATTTT
j_gene: TRBJ1-2; d_gene: -; v_gene: TRBV20-1; abundance: many; CDR3aa: CSAPGQGGDYGYTF; CDR3nt: TGCAGTGCCCCCGGGCAGGGAGGTGACTATGGCTACACCTTC
j_gene: TRBJ1-6; d_gene: -; v_gene: TRBV9; abundance: -; CDR3aa: CASSVGPGYDSPLHF; CDR3nt: TGTGCCAGCAGCGTAGGCCCGGGCTACGATTCACCCCTCCACTTT
j_gene: TRBJ2-7; d_gene: TRBD1; v_gene: TRBV24-1; abundance: -; CDR3aa: CATSGQGSSYEQYF; CDR3nt: TGTGCCACCAGTGGACAGGGAAGCTCCTACGAGCAGTACTTC
j_gene: TRBJ2-1; d_gene: -; v_gene: TRBV12-3/TRBV12-4; abundance: -; CDR3aa: CASSFSPNEQFF; CDR3nt: TGTGCCAGCAGTTTTAGTCCCAATGAGCAGTTCTTC
j_gene: TRBJ1-2; d_gene: -; v_gene: TRBV7-9; abundance: -; CDR3aa: CASSLENYGYTF; CDR3nt: TGTGCCAGCAGCTTAGAAAACTATGGCTACACCTTC
j_gene: TRBJ2-2; d_gene: -; v_gene: TRBV4-3; abundance: -; CDR3aa: CASSLYSGPNTGELFF; CDR3nt: TGCGCCAGCAGCCTATACAGCGGACCGAACACCGGGGAGCTGTTTTTT
j_gene: TRBJ2-1; d_gene: TRBD1; v_gene: TRBV9; abundance: -; CDR3aa: CASGQGVVNGEQFF; CDR3nt: TGTGCCAGCGGCCAGGGGGTGGTGAATGGTGAGCAGTTCTTC
j_gene: TRBJ2-4; d_gene: -; v_gene: TRBV20-1; abundance: many; CDR3aa: CSAIPDVRWNIQYF; CDR3nt: TGCAGTGCTATCCCGGACGTACGATGGAACATTCAGTACTTC
j_gene: TRBJ2-7; d_gene: -; v_gene: TRBV20-1; abundance: -; CDR3aa: CSAPRSSYEQYF; CDR3nt: TGCAGTGCTCCCAGAAGCTCCTACGAGCAGTACTTC
j_gene: TRBJ1-1; d_gene: -; v_gene: TRBV6-2/TRBV6-3; abundance: many; CDR3aa: CASKDRFEAFF; CDR3nt: TGTGCCAGCAAAGATCGATTTGAAGCTTTCTTT